This paragraph covers one T cell receptor (beta chain) sequence. It lacks a known antigen. Per-nucleotide qualities are absent, and no much larger clonotype sits a single base away. The data were taken from a study of blood T cell repertoires in COVID-19 (dated by TCRdb to about 2020). With respect to the entire study: Samples covering the acute and convalescent phases of COVID-19 were provided by collaborators in the United States, Italy and Spain. The prospective study material was composed of cDNA or gDNA derived from T cells, B-cell-depleted T cells, or PBMCs. Deeply sampled blood TCRbeta repertoires from subjects exposed to, actively infected with, or recovered from COVID-19 were included in the dataset. A freely available public database, intended as a resource for researchers studying the immune response to SARS-CoV-2, is where the repertoires were released. Samples were obtained from the ongoing ImmuneRACE study (first 160 participants) and from 1,254 subjects provided by 6 global collaborators. Nearly every sample came with metadata listing a de-identified subject ID, COVID-19 status, age in years and sex. Where HLA class I and class II types were available, the types were taken from metadata supplied by the sample provider, not from assay-based typing. What the study reported, not specific to this receptor: Clinical and demographic metadata were provided uncurated, with the amount varying by source and participant.

TCRbeta CDR3 regions were amplified from genomic DNA by means of the immunoSEQ Assay, a bias-controlled multiplex PCR. The study's processing was this. The number of nucleated cells in each sample was estimated by amplification of reference gene primers within the assay. Sequence reads were collapsed and filtered to measure the absolute abundance of every unique TCRbeta CDR3 rearrangement. Productive Simpson clonality was computed per sample as the square root of Simpson's diversity index over productive rearrangements. TCRdb limited this immuneACCESS table to in-frame rearrangements with V and J called. A share of clones is missing; checked studies link under half to unresolved V genes, and the rest is unexplained. The V and J calls and clone size were taken over from that table, and D and trimming were inferred from the DNA. In all, the sample holds about 160,000 clones, and around four fifths of those were seen once. Roughly 9.5% of the sample is held by the ten biggest clonotypes.

CDR1 and CDR2, looked up from the germline V gene (reference sequence), are LNHDA and SQIVND. The V end gives up 3 bases and the J end 1 base, leaving 20 bases in the junction not matched to a gene. Reading from cysteine to phenylalanine, the CDR3 counts 20 amino acids. Only CDR3 DNA is held: 60 bases, read in frame from base 1. Whole blood was collected in K2EDTA tubes by collaborating institutions according to the institutions' own protocols. For TCRbeta analysis, collaborator samples were shipped as frozen whole blood, as isolated PBMCs, or as DNA extracted from either sample type. This receptor was taken from a woman of 80 years or more with active or convalescent COVID-19. The sequencing input was peripheral blood. The chain was built from TRBV19 and TRBJ1-1; the central 7 bases match TRBD1. The nucleotides read TGTGCCAGTAGTATCGCCTTGGACAGGCTGTCGGCTAATCGGAACACTGAAGCTTTCTTT. It is translated as CASSIALDRLSANRNTEAFF.